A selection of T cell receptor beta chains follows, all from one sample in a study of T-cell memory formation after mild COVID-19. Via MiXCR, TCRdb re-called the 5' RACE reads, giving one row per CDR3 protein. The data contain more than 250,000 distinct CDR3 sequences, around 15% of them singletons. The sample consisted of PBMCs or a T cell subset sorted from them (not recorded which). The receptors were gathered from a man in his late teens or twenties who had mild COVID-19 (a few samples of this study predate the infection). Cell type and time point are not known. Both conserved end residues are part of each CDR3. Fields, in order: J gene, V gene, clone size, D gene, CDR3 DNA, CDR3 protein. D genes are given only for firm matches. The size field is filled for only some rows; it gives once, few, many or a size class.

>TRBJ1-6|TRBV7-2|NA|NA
TGTGCCAGCAGCTCCCTGGGGGGGCATAATTCACCCCTCCACTTT
CASSSLGGHNSPLHF
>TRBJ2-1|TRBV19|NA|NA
TGTGCCAGTAGTACCCCCCGGGGCGATGAGCAGTTCTTC
CASSTPRGDEQFF
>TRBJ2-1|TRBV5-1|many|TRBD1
TGCGCCAGCAGCCCCGGACAGGCAAGGCCCTACAATGAGCAGTTCTTC
CASSPGQARPYNEQFF
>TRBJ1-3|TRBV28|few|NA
TGTGCCAGCAAGGACAGACGTCGAGGAAACACCATATATTTT
CASKDRRRGNTIYF
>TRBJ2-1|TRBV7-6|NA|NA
TGTGCCAGCAGCGCAGCGGTTCCTAGCTACAATGAGCAGTTCTTC
CASSAAVPSYNEQFF
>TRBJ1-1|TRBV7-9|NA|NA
TGTGCCAGCAGCAGCAGGAGGAACACTGAAGCTTTCTTT
CASSSRRNTEAFF
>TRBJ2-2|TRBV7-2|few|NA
TGTGCCAGCAGCCAGGACATCCTCACCGGGGAGCTGTTTTTT
CASSQDILTGELFF
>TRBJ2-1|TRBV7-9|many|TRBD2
TGTGCCAGCAGCTTCGGACTAGCCAATGAGCAGTTCTTC
CASSFGLANEQFF
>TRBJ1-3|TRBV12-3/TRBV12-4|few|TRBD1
TGTGCCAGCAGTCTTCAGGGGGCAGGTGGAAACACCATATATTTT
CASSLQGAGGNTIYF
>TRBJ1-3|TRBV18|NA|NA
TGTGCCAGCTCACCAGGGGTCCGCTCTGGAAACACCATATATTTT
CASSPGVRSGNTIYF
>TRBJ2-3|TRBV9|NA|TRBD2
TGTGCCAGCGCCACCCCTCGACTAGCGGCCACCACAGATACGCAGTATTTT
CASATPRLAATTDTQYF
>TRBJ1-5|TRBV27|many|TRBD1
TGTGCCAGCAGTTGGAAACAGGGGAGTCAGCCCCAGCATTTT
CASSWKQGSQPQHF
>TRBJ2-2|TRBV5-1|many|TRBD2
TGCGCCAGCAGCCGCTCTCTAAGCGGGGCAGGGACCGGGGAGCTGTTTTTT
CASSRSLSGAGTGELFF
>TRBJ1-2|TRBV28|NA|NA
TGTGCCAGCAGTCCCTCCGTTCAGGGAATCTATAACTATGGCTACACCTTC
CASSPSVQGIYNYGYTF
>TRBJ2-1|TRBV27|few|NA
TGTGCCAGCGCTTTCTACCCTAACAATGAGCAGTTCTTC
CASAFYPNNEQFF
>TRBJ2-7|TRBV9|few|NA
TGTGCCAGCAGCGGGCCCCAACCAGGGGGGGTGGACGAGCAGTACTTC
CASSGPQPGGVDEQYF
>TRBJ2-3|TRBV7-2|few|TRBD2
TGTGCCAGCACCGGGGGGGGGAGGCCAGATACGCAGTATTTT
CASTGGGRPDTQYF
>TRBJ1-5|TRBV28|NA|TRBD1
TGTGCCAGCAGTCCCCGACAGGGGAGTAATCAGCCCCAGCATTTT
CASSPRQGSNQPQHF
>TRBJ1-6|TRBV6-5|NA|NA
TGTGCCAGCAGTTACCAGCTAGCGGGGCGGTCACCCCTCCACTTT
CASSYQLAGRSPLHF
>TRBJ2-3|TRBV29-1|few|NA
TGCAGCGTTGAAGGGGCGTCGCGTCGGCCCACAGATACGCAGTATTTT
CSVEGASRRPTDTQYF
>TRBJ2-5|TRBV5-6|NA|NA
TGTGCCAGCAGCTATGGACAGGGAGGGGCAGAGACCCAGTACTTC
CASSYGQGGAETQYF
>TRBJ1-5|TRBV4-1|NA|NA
TGCGCCAGCAGCCAAGATCCCGGGAGGAGCAATCAGCCCCAGCATTTT
CASSQDPGRSNQPQHF
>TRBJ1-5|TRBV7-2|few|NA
TGTGCCAGCAGCCGCGTGGGGGTAAGCAATCAGCCCCAGCATTTT
CASSRVGVSNQPQHF
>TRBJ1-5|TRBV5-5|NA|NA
TGTGCCAGCAGGGGGTATAGCAATCAGCCCCAGCATTTT
CASRGYSNQPQHF
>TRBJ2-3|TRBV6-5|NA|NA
TGTGCCAGCAGCCCTATACGGGGGGCCCAAGATACGCAGTATTTT
CASSPIRGAQDTQYF
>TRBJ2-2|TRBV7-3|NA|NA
TGTGCCAGCAGCTTGACTCTACCGGGACCGGGTAATACCGGGGAGCTGTTTTTT
CASSLTLPGPGNTGELFF
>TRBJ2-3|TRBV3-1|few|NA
TGTGCCAGCAGCCGCGAGTCGGGGCGGAATACGCAGTATTTT
CASSRESGRNTQYF
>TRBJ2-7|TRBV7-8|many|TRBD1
TGTGCCAGCAGCCCACCGCTAAGGACAGGGGGCTACGAGCAGTACTTC
CASSPPLRTGGYEQYF
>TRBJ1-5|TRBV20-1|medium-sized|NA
TGCAGTGCTAGAGATTTGCCGGGTAATCAGCCCCAGCATTTT
CSARDLPGNQPQHF
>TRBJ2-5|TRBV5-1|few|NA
TGCGCCAGCAGCGAGCCCCTCTTCGAGACCCAGTACTTC
CASSEPLFETQYF
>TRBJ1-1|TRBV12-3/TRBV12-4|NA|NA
TGTGCCAGCAGTTCCCAGGCTAGGCTGGGTTTCTTT
CASSSQARLGFF
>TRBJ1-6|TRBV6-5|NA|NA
TGTGCCAGCAGGGACGATCAATCTTTCGTGCCCCTCCACTTT
CASRDDQSFVPLHF
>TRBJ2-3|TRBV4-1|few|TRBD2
TGCGCCAGCAGCCAAGGGGCTAGCGGGGCGGAAGATACGCAGTATTTT
CASSQGASGAEDTQYF
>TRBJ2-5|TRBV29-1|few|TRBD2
TGCAGCGTGCCCAGGACTAGCGGGGGTAAAGAGACCCAGTACTTC
CSVPRTSGGKETQYF
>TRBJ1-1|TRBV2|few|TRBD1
TGTGCCAGCATGACAGGGCTGGGTGGCACTGAAGCTTTCTTT
CASMTGLGGTEAFF
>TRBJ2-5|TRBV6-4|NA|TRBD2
TGTGCCAGCAGTTCCCAAGCGGGGCCCATGAAGACCCAGTACTTC
CASSSQAGPMKTQYF
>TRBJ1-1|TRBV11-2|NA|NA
TGTGCCAGCAGCTTCCCTCCAAGGAACACTGAAGCTTTCTTT
CASSFPPRNTEAFF
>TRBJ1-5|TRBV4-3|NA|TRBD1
TGCGCCAGCAGCCAAGATGCCCAGGGGGCAGATCAGCCCCAGCATTTT
CASSQDAQGADQPQHF
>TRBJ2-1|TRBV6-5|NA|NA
TGTGCCAGCAGTTACAGGGGCTGGTCGAATGAGCAGTTCTTC
CASSYRGWSNEQFF
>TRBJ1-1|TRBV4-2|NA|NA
TGTGCCAGCAGCCGCGGGGGATCTTTGAACACTGAAGCTTTCTTT
CASSRGGSLNTEAFF
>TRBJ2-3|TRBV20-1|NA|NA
TGCAGTGCTAGAGAACAGGGCTCAGGTACGCAGTATTTT
CSAREQGSGTQYF